The 4 T cell receptor beta chains below all came from one sample that was sequenced in a study of early T cells in non-severe SARS-CoV-2 infection. TCRdb processed the 5' RACE reads anew with MiXCR; each CDR3 protein has one entry. Seen here are 77,000 or so distinct CDR3 sequences, around 15% observed once, and the top ten hold around 3.6%. Sequencing used whole blood, obtained at baseline. Every receptor here comes from an adult who was a healthcare worker with PCR-confirmed SARS-CoV-2 infection or an uninfected control (not recorded which).

This clonotype showed up just a few times. The V call is TRBV5-1, the J call TRBJ2-1; possible D gene TRBD2, 7 bases. The V gene lost 7 bases and the J gene lost 4 bases, with 21 bases spanning the gap. The CDR3 consists of 16 residues. Germline CDR1 is SGHRS and CDR2 is YFSETQ. The CDR3 coding sequence is TGCGCCAGCTCCCTTGGGGGGGCGAGCGATTACAATGAGCAGTTCTTC. This encodes CASSLGGASDYNEQFF. The full variable domain, completed using reference TRBV5-1 and TRBJ2-1, is KAGVTQTPRYLIKTRGQQVTLSCSPISGHRSVSWYQQTPGQGLQFLFEYFSETQRNKGNFPGRFSGRQFSNSRSEMNVSTLELGDSALYLCASSLGGASDYNEQFFGPGTRLTVL.

The V and J genes are TRBV28 and TRBJ1-1, with 7 bases identical to TRBD1. The CDR3 contains 15 residues. V trimming: 5 bases; J trimming: 5 bases; junction bases outside the gene matches: 11. Germline assignment: CDR1 MDHEN and CDR2 SYDVKM. CDR3 protein: CASSLGPTGETEAFF. CDR3 bases: TGTGCCAGCAGTCTCGGCCCTACAGGGGAAACTGAAGCTTTCTTT.

This rearrangement joins TRBV14 to TRBJ2-1, with D tentatively TRBD2 (6 bases). Germline-derived CDR1 and CDR2 are SGHDN and FVKESK. This CDR3 contains 17 residues. V lost 0 bases and J lost 3, with 15 bases in between. This CDR3 reads CASSQEGAGYNYNEQFF. The CDR3 DNA sequence: TGTGCCAGCAGCCAAGAAGGAGCGGGCTACAACTACAATGAGCAGTTCTTC. Looking up the rest from reference TRBV14 and TRBJ2-1 gives the full variable domain: EAGVTQFPSHSVIEKGQTVTLRCDPISGHDNLYWYRRVMGKEIKFLLHFVKESKQDESGMPNNRFLAERTGGTYSTLKVQPAELEDSGVYFCASSQEGAGYNYNEQFFGPGTRLTVL.

This clonotype was observed a few times. The V call is TRBV20-1, the J call TRBJ2-5; no clear D gene. The CDR3 extends over 12 amino acids. V dropped 2 bases and J dropped 4 bases, with 8 bases sitting between them. CDR1 and CDR2 from the germline V gene are DFQATT and SNEGSKA (reference sequence). This CDR3 reads CSARMYRETQYF. In DNA form, the CDR3 reads TGCAGTGCTAGAATGTATAGAGAGACCCAGTACTTC.